The next 2 T cell receptor beta chains were all read from a single sample in a study of blood T cell repertoires in COVID-19. The assay was immunoSEQ multiplex PCR, and TCRdb's table has in-frame clones only and misses some. The sample lists about 200,000 clones, approximately 80% occurring once. Input material: peripheral blood. The receptors here all came from a human donor in a cohort sampled during active COVID-19.

V is TRBV28 and J is TRBJ2-1; D unresolved. The length of the CDR3 is 13 residues. Trimming shortened V by 2 bases and J by 10 bases, and 12 bases separated the two germline ends. Germline CDR1 reads MDHEN; CDR2 reads SYDVKM. In DNA form, the CDR3 reads TGTGCCAGCAGTTTACCCCCACGTCGGGAGCAGTTCTTC. Its protein product is CASSLPPRREQFF.

V and J are TRBV7-9 and TRBJ2-6; 7 bases line up with TRBD2. Germline V lookup: CDR1 SEHNR, CDR2 FQNEAQ (reference sequence). The CDR3 has 17 amino acids. Unmatched junction bases numbered 11, after V lost 5 bases and J lost 4 bases. The DNA of the CDR3 is TGTGCCAGCAGCGACAAGGGAGGGCATTCGGGGGCCAACGTCCTGACTTTC. This sequence encodes CASSDKGGHSGANVLTF.